This TCR beta chain was recovered during a study of Tregs in tolerant kidney transplant recipients. Unstimulated Tregs (CD4+CD25+CD127-) and CD4+CD25- non-Tregs were sorted from PBMCs. Details on this clone: Its antigen is unidentified.

The protocol was immunoSEQ multiplex PCR, while the TCRdb copy is restricted to in-frame clones and leaves out a portion. The sample lists about 66,000 clones, 92% occurring once. Whole-study results and caveats: This study did not directly address biological reproducibility.

This TCR was recovered from a human donor who received a combined kidney and bone marrow transplant. This material consisted of CD8+ T cells from blood, taken before the transplant.

The CDR3 nucleotides read TGTGCCAGCAGCTTAGACAATGAGGGGGACGAGCAGTACTTC. Translated: CASSLDNEGDEQYF. The chain employs TRBV7-6 and TRBJ2-7, with D possibly TRBD1 on 6 matching bases. Trimming shortened V by 1 base and J by 5 bases, and 12 bases separated the two germline ends. This CDR3 has 14 amino acids. The germline V gene has CDR1 SGHVS and CDR2 FNYEAQ.